This section outlines one TCR beta chain sequence together with its context. Antigen unknown. This entry belongs to a study of OX40 agonist ivuxolimab in advanced cancers. Study context: Subjects had a mean age of roughly 60 years, with a range of roughly 20 to 79; about 83% were male. Findings and caveats of the study: Relatively little clonal expansion, among the lowest observed, appeared in partial responders at 0.1-3.0 mg/kg. The study observed clonal expansion of CD4+ and CD8+ blood T cells by week 6 at 0.1 to 3.0 mg/kg. Relative to CD4+, CD8+ T cells held more expanded clones on average.

Germline V gives CDR1 SQVTM, CDR2 ANQGSEA. The CDR3 length is 15 residues. V lost 7 bases and J lost 5; bases outside the gene matches: 10. Profiling relied on immunoSEQ multiplex PCR, and the TCRdb table lists in-frame clones only, not all of them. The table shows some 90,000 clones, with approximately 90% occurring only once. The material was CD4+ or CD8+ T cells sorted from blood, obtained in a trial of the OX40 agonist ivuxolimab. The chain couples TRBV29-1 to TRBJ2-7, with 14 bases that match TRBD2. This TCR came from an adult with an advanced solid tumor such as melanoma, head and neck, liver or kidney cancer. This CDR3 reads CSARLAGGPRDEQYF. The CDR3, as DNA: TGCAGCGCCAGACTAGCGGGAGGGCCAAGGGACGAGCAGTACTTC.